What follows is one T cell receptor beta chain and its context. This entry is derived from a study of blood T cell repertoires in COVID-19. Study information: Samples came from the United States, Italy and Spain, spanning acute and convalescent COVID-19. The analysed material was cDNA or gDNA that came from T cells, B-cell-depleted T cells, or PBMCs.

In the study's own analysis: Reference gene primer amplification yielded estimated nucleated cell counts. The repertoire was sequenced with immunoSEQ multiplex PCR; TCRdb's copy has only in-frame clones and lacks some. V, J and clone size derive from that table, while D and trimming were established from the DNA sequence. The profile shows some 360,000 clones, 87% of them singletons. Source material: peripheral blood. The clonotype comes from a woman aged 60 to 75 with COVID-19, enrolled during active disease.

CDR3 loop: CASSLGLEREKLFF. The CDR3 region has the DNA TGTGCCAGTAGTCTGGGACTTGAGAGGGAAAAACTGTTTTTT. V and J are TRBV19 and TRBJ1-4; D is perhaps TRBD1 (5 bases). The CDR3 runs to 14 residues. V lost 5 bases to trimming and J lost 8 bases, with 15 bases between them. Germline V CDR1 and CDR2: LNHDA, SQIVND (reference sequence).